This TCR beta chain was identified in a study of cytomegalovirus exposure and HLA in healthy donors (TCRdb year 2017). Context from the whole study: An earlier analysis of several hundred of the donors reported about 290 Gb of sequence data and 100 million to 130 million unique TCR beta sequences from about 180 million T cells. An early release covering more than 500 HLA-typed donors comprised about 290 gigabases of sequencing data and approximately 85 million unique TCR sequences. Of the 300 to 500 genotyped donors, approximately 80% were placed in the genetic ancestry cluster associated with self-reported Caucasian donors. The study aimed to test whether cataloging public T cell receptors could reveal signatures of past pathogen exposure. The study used immunosequencing to profile the T cell repertoires of 670 or so subjects and linked those repertoires to cytomegalovirus serostatus. In addition to the first cohort of around 670 subjects, a separate validation cohort of 120 different subjects was used. To predict cytomegalovirus infection status, the study combined high-throughput TCR immunosequencing, statistical association of individual TCRs with disease status, and machine learning. In a later analysis, previously published TCR beta repertoires from 600 to 850 donors were re-analyzed and high-resolution HLA genotyping was added so that TCR occurrence patterns could be studied. In the later analysis, no new phenotypic data were used to find candidate immune exposures; instead, reliance was placed on TCR beta sequences and their occurrence across donors. An earlier analysis of roughly 600 of the donors used high-throughput TCR beta sequencing to judge whether each TCR beta V gene segment behaved as functional or pseudogenic. Donor age, sex, ethnicity and CMV serostatus were collected together with the repertoire data. In a later genetic analysis, genome-wide SNP genotypes for about 55% of the 666 donors were used, and that subset was treated as a discovery cohort. All discovery cohort repertoires had been generated on a single sequencing platform. Both class I and class II loci were covered by HLA typing, at four-digit resolution. Typing coverage differed by locus: A, B, C, DRB1 and DQB1 were typed in roughly 629-630 donors, DQA1 in about 500, DPA1 in some 600, and DPB1 in just under 490. Roughly 5 DR-DQ haplotypes were treated as single units for association and clustering because of strong linkage in the cohort. Among 300 to 450 genotyped donors of the cohort, an average of about 240,000 unique TCR beta nucleotide sequences were sequenced per donor, around a sixth of them non-productive. General findings and caveats noted by the study authors: A further reported finding was that TCR beta sequences accurately predicted the HLA-A and HLA-B alleles for most subjects in the first cohort. Most TCR sequences were seen in very few donors, while some public TCRs were found in many individuals. Because HLA typing was unavailable for some donors at each locus, only the typed subset was used in association tests. An earlier analysis of around 540 of the donors showed that most TCR beta V segments appeared in productive rearrangements either about 87% or about 30% of the time, which broadly matched IMGT annotations. Specific HLA alleles were associated with 15,000 to 20,000 TCR beta sequences at a false discovery rate of 0.05 in a later analysis. A group of highly shared sequence variants was considered likely to be a technical artifact of the sequencing pipeline. Several of the top co-occurrence clusters appeared to be linked to parvovirus B19, influenza, CMV and Epstein-Barr virus, according to a later analysis. Because counts were too low, 15 to 20 rarely observed V segments, including chromosome 9 orphons, were excluded from the earlier analysis of roughly 580 of the donors. The cohort was sequenced for TCR beta chains only, and without alpha or paired-chain data the features that could be detected were limited. An association between a missense DCLRE1C variant and V-gene and J-gene trimming of TCR beta chains was found in a later genetic analysis and replicated in an independent cohort. Sequencing depth was assumed to be roughly uniform across donors in the presence/absence analyses, though that assumption may not hold. The classifier was reported to diagnose cytomegalovirus status with high specificity and sensitivity in both the original and validation cohorts. The authors suggested that the approach could potentially be extended to other disease states and immunological phenotypes. In a later analysis, most CMV-associated TCR beta chains were found to appear HLA-restricted, with HLA associations seemingly driven largely by CMV exposure. A later genetic analysis reported fewer N-insertions in productive TCRs among donors in an Asian-associated ancestry cluster than the approximately 670-donor mean. Because the 87-base-pair reads could not distinguish some IMGT-functional V segments, including TRBV6-2 and TRBV6-3, those segments were excluded. When HLA alleles, especially DR and DQ, strongly co-occurred, TCR associations were difficult to assign to individual alleles. A later analysis found that TCR association rates varied across HLA loci, with DRB1 alleles showing the most associated TCRs and HLA-C alleles the fewest. The study listed 164 TCR beta chains as associated with cytomegalovirus. Linkage disequilibrium might explain the correlated functional status among segregating V segments, but an unknown experimental factor could not be ruled out. Immune exposure information for the cohort was limited to CMV serostatus. In vitro tests confirmed that a few of the cytomegalovirus-associated TCR beta chains recognize cytomegalovirus antigens. In a later analysis, HLA-associated TCR beta chains showed more clonal expansion and lower generation probabilities than non-associated chains that were equally common.

As encoded in the germline V gene, CDR1 is SGHRS while CDR2 is YFSETQ. Inclusive of the bounding cysteine and phenylalanine, the CDR3 is 15 residues long. CDR3 DNA only is kept here, 45 bases in frame from base 1. The germline V and J ends show losses of 4 bases and 5 bases respectively, and no gene match explains 8 bases of the junction. This clone was counted between two and nine times. What antigen it recognizes has not been identified. Base quality data are lacking; no much larger clone is found one base away. The library was built by means of the immunoSEQ multiplex PCR assay. A mixture of 60 forward primers for TCR Vbeta segments and 13 reverse primers for TCR Jbeta segments was used in the multiplex PCR. A multiplex PCR assay on genomic DNA amplified the CDR3 region of rearranged TCR beta genes. Amplified TCR beta libraries were sequenced as 87-base-pair reads on the Illumina HiSeq System. On the authors' methods: A later analysis tallied tens of millions of unique TCR beta chains across the 666 repertoires, and some 10 million of those chains were shared by two or more donors. To remove PCR and sequencing errors, raw reads were error-corrected and collapsed into unique sequences using a nearest-neighbor algorithm that merged closely related sequences. V, D and J gene segments were assigned by aligning CDR3 sequences to IMGT reference sequences. For a sequence to be retained, a match of at least six nucleotides to both a V gene segment and a J gene segment was required. Rearrangements were classified as productive when the CDR3 lacked stop codons and remained in frame with V and J, and all other rearrangements were classified as non-productive. Following IMGT convention, CDR3 was defined as the stretch from the second conserved V-encoded cysteine to the conserved J-encoded phenylalanine. The earlier analysis of about 640 of the donors excluded any sequence lacking an unambiguous match to a single V gene segment. In an earlier analysis of a few hundred of the donors, V segments were called functional above 56.7% productive rearrangements and were called segregating when the between-donor standard deviation exceeded 5%. A statistical classification framework was developed to diagnose cytomegalovirus status using the catalog of TCR beta chain sequences. In a later analysis, V and J genes were assigned by comparing TCR nucleotide sequences against IMGT/GENE-DB human TR gene sequences. In a later analysis, CDR3 sequences and most-parsimonious VDJ recombination scenarios were assigned using the TCRdist pipeline. In a later analysis, each TCR beta chain was defined by its CDR3 amino acid sequence together with its V-gene family, and reads lacking a unique V-gene family were excluded. As a way to deal with suspected cross-contamination and a sequencing artifact, a later analysis dropped hundreds of nucleotide sequences that were highly shared and had low generation probability. A later analysis calculated a clonal expansion index for each public chain from normalized within-repertoire ranks of inferred template counts. In a later analysis, generation probabilities were computed using a VDJ recombination model fitted to out-of-frame rearrangements, and the results were checked against IGoR. A later analysis scored TCR-TCR, TCR-HLA and TCR-CMV co-occurrence with hypergeometric tests, applying a repertoire-size bias correction to TCR pairs. In a later analysis, false discovery rates were estimated by permuting HLA or CMV assignments 20 times. In a later analysis, co-occurring TCRs were grouped using DBSCAN, and TCRdist sequence similarity was added for clustering within HLA-allele-positive subsets. Repertoires with fewer than 30,000 or more than 120,000 public chains were left out of co-occurrence clustering, as were about five repertoires with anomalous nucleotide sharing. What TCRdb holds here is the immuneACCESS table cut down to in-frame rearrangements. Part of the clones is not present; checked against another copy, under half of the missing clones reflect an unresolved V gene, and the others are unexplained. V, J and clone size reflect that table, while D and trimming were determined from the DNA. The sample records some 71,000 clones, roughly 64% of which are singletons. Of the sample, 7.6% falls within the top ten clones.

The cohort comprised around 690 healthy bone marrow donors. All cohort members were sampled while nominally healthy, although unrecorded immune exposures were likely present. The donor tested CMV seropositive, placing the donor among the 250 to 300 seropositive members of the cohort. A peripheral blood sample was provided by each donor, and peripheral blood mononuclear cells were used for TCR beta sequencing. The Qiagen DNeasy Blood Extraction Kit was used to extract genomic DNA from the blood cell samples. The rearrangement joined TRBV5-1 to TRBJ2-2; 7 bases in the middle match TRBD1. The sequencing sample was made of PBMCs. This TCR was recovered from a man aged 40-49 years in good health and CMV-seropositive. The DNA is as follows: TGCGCCAGCAGCGCCGACAGGGTTGGGACCGGGGAGCTGTTTTTT. Translated, this gives CASSADRVGTGELFF.